Here is one TCR beta chain with its context. This specimen comes from a study of T cell responses to AZD1222 COVID-19 vaccine. CDR1 is ENHRY, CDR2 SYGVKD, per germline. V shed 4 bases, J shed 1 base, and the junction held 5 bases outside the gene matches. The CDR3 is 16 residues long. Some clones are missing from TCRdb's copy, which holds only in-frame ones; the method was immunoSEQ multiplex PCR. The sample gives some 190,000 clones, around 92% of which show up once; 1% to 1.5% is in the top ten. Material: peripheral blood, obtained on day 0 of AZD1222 vaccination. The rearrangement uses TRBV10-3 and TRBJ1-3, with 9 bases matching TRBD1. The receptor was isolated from an adult in good health. This CDR3 is CAISVFGTGSGNTIYF. CDR3 bases: TGTGCCATCAGTGTGTTCGGGACAGGGTCTGGAAACACCATATATTTT.